Included here is one T cell receptor (beta chain) sequence, with context. The authors' processing: Reference gene primers were amplified, and this amplification served to estimate nucleated cell counts. Libraries were prepared by immunoSEQ multiplex PCR; TCRdb keeps only in-frame clonotypes and omits some of them. The V and J calls and the clone size are those of that table, but D and trimming were determined from the DNA. The sample carries 190,000 or so clones, more than 70% recorded once. This specimen belongs to a study of blood T cell repertoires in COVID-19. Study-level background: There were acute and convalescent COVID-19 samples, and they came from the United States, Italy and Spain. In each case, the material was cDNA or gDNA derived from T cells, B-cell-depleted T cells, or PBMCs.

CDR3 length: 12 amino acids. The germline V and J ends were trimmed by 3 bases and 3 bases, with 6 bases remaining between them. The TCR was taken from a woman aged 25 to 39 with acute or convalescent COVID-19. The chain carries TRBV12-3 or TRBV12-4 and TRBJ2-7; no clear D. The sample taken for sequencing was peripheral blood. Written as DNA, the CDR3 is TGTGCCAGCAGTTTTAAAATCTACGAGCAGTACTTC. It yields the protein CASSFKIYEQYF.